This is a list of T cell receptor beta chains from one sample in a study of CD8 T cells in ankylosing spondylitis. TCRdb re-analysed the 5' RACE reads in MiXCR, keeping a single row per CDR3 protein. In the table there are 160,000 or so distinct CDR3 sequences, 9.8% of which are singletons. What was sequenced was blood, either unsorted or a sorted T cell fraction (not recorded which). These receptors all come from a female donor with ankylosing spondylitis or in good health (not recorded which). Each CDR3 is given with its conserved first and last residue. The D gene is left open where the match is weak. Size tells how often a clone was seen (once, few, many) or the class of an expanded clone, and some rows leave it out.

clone_size: many; j_call: TRBJ2-1; d_call: TRBD2; v_call: TRBV4-3; cdr3_nt: TGCGCCAGCAGCCAAGATTACTTGGCGGGAGGTTATGACAATGAGCAGTTCTTC; cdr3_aa: CASSQDYLAGGYDNEQFF
clone_size: few; j_call: TRBJ1-2; d_call: .; v_call: TRBV27; cdr3_nt: TGTGCCAGCAGTCTGGGGGGGCTCAATGGCTACACCTTC; cdr3_aa: CASSLGGLNGYTF
clone_size: few; j_call: TRBJ2-7; d_call: TRBD2; v_call: TRBV20-1; cdr3_nt: TGCAGTGCACTTGGGACTAGCGGGAATTACGAGCAGTACTTC; cdr3_aa: CSALGTSGNYEQYF
clone_size: few; j_call: TRBJ1-6; d_call: .; v_call: TRBV12-3/TRBV12-4; cdr3_nt: TGTGCCAGCAGTTTTGGGTCACCCCTCCACTTT; cdr3_aa: CASSFGSPLHF
clone_size: few; j_call: TRBJ2-1; d_call: .; v_call: TRBV7-6; cdr3_nt: TGTGCCAGCAGCCCCTCTACGCCCGAGAAGATGACCTACAATGAGCAGTTCTTC; cdr3_aa: CASSPSTPEKMTYNEQFF
clone_size: many; j_call: TRBJ2-3; d_call: TRBD2; v_call: TRBV4-2; cdr3_nt: TGTGCCAGCAGCCAAGAAGCGCTAGCGGGAGGGACGCAGTATTTT; cdr3_aa: CASSQEALAGGTQYF
clone_size: many; j_call: TRBJ1-2; d_call: .; v_call: TRBV29-1; cdr3_nt: TGCAGCGTTGGCGCCGCGGACAGTAACTATGGCTACACCTTC; cdr3_aa: CSVGAADSNYGYTF
clone_size: few; j_call: TRBJ2-3; d_call: TRBD2; v_call: TRBV9; cdr3_nt: TGTGCCAGCAGCGGGGGCGGGAGTGGCACAGATACGCAGTATTTT; cdr3_aa: CASSGGGSGTDTQYF
clone_size: many; j_call: TRBJ2-7; d_call: .; v_call: TRBV3-1; cdr3_nt: TGTGCCAGCAGCCCCTCCCTTAGCTACGAGCAGTACTTC; cdr3_aa: CASSPSLSYEQYF
clone_size: many; j_call: TRBJ1-5; d_call: .; v_call: TRBV12-3/TRBV12-4; cdr3_nt: TGTGCCAGCAGTACAGGGACCACGCAGCCCCAGCATTTT; cdr3_aa: CASSTGTTQPQHF
clone_size: few; j_call: TRBJ2-3; d_call: .; v_call: TRBV11-2; cdr3_nt: TGTGCCAGCAGCTTATTTTCAGTGGCTAGCACAGATACGCAGTATTTT; cdr3_aa: CASSLFSVASTDTQYF
clone_size: few; j_call: TRBJ2-1; d_call: TRBD2; v_call: TRBV9; cdr3_nt: TGTGCCAGCAGTATCACGCGGGAGGGATCTAATGAGCAGTTCTTC; cdr3_aa: CASSITREGSNEQFF
clone_size: many; j_call: TRBJ2-7; d_call: .; v_call: TRBV20-1; cdr3_nt: TGCAGTGCTAGGAACTTCGAAGGCAGGGAGTACTACGAGCAGTACTTC; cdr3_aa: CSARNFEGREYYEQYF
clone_size: many; j_call: TRBJ2-7; d_call: TRBD2; v_call: TRBV4-3; cdr3_nt: TGCGCCAGCAGCCGCACCCCTCCGACTAGCGGGATCCTTTACGAGCAGTACTTC; cdr3_aa: CASSRTPPTSGILYEQYF
clone_size: few; j_call: TRBJ2-1; d_call: TRBD2; v_call: TRBV6-2/TRBV6-3; cdr3_nt: TGTGCCAGCGGTTCCGCGGGAGCTTTTCAGGCCTTCTCCAATGAGCAGTTCTTC; cdr3_aa: CASGSAGAFQAFSNEQFF
clone_size: .; j_call: TRBJ2-5; d_call: TRBD1; v_call: TRBV20-1; cdr3_nt: TGCAGTGCTTTCTACAGGGGGCAAGAGACCCAGTACTTC; cdr3_aa: CSAFYRGQETQYF
clone_size: .; j_call: TRBJ2-3; d_call: .; v_call: TRBV3-1; cdr3_nt: TGTGCCAGCAGCCAAGAAGAGGGAACAGATACGCAGTATTTT; cdr3_aa: CASSQEEGTDTQYF
clone_size: few; j_call: TRBJ2-7; d_call: TRBD1; v_call: TRBV5-1; cdr3_nt: TGCGCCAGCAGCTTGGGGACAGGGGCGGACGAGCAGTACTTC; cdr3_aa: CASSLGTGADEQYF
clone_size: few; j_call: TRBJ2-7; d_call: .; v_call: TRBV27; cdr3_nt: TGTGCCAGCAGTTTAGCCGGGCTGGGTACCTACGAGCAGTACTTC; cdr3_aa: CASSLAGLGTYEQYF
clone_size: few; j_call: TRBJ2-7; d_call: .; v_call: TRBV12-3/TRBV12-4; cdr3_nt: TGTGCCAGCAGTCCAGGGGGGGACGGAGCCTACGAGCAGTACTTC; cdr3_aa: CASSPGGDGAYEQYF
clone_size: .; j_call: TRBJ2-1; d_call: .; v_call: TRBV4-1; cdr3_nt: TGCGCCAGCAGCCCCCGACTAGAAGGAATGGTCAACAATGAGCAGTTCTTC; cdr3_aa: CASSPRLEGMVNNEQFF
clone_size: few; j_call: TRBJ2-1; d_call: TRBD2; v_call: TRBV4-3; cdr3_nt: TGCGCCAGCAGCCAAGGGACTAGCGACAATGAGCAGTTCTTC; cdr3_aa: CASSQGTSDNEQFF
clone_size: .; j_call: TRBJ2-1; d_call: .; v_call: TRBV28; cdr3_nt: TGTGCCAGCACCTTCCGGGGGTACTCCTACAATGAGCAGTTCTTC; cdr3_aa: CASTFRGYSYNEQFF
clone_size: few; j_call: TRBJ2-1; d_call: TRBD2; v_call: TRBV7-9; cdr3_nt: TGTGCCAGCAGCTTCTCAGGTCTAGCGGGAGCCGATGAGCAGTTCTTC; cdr3_aa: CASSFSGLAGADEQFF
clone_size: .; j_call: TRBJ1-1; d_call: .; v_call: TRBV13; cdr3_nt: TGTGCCAGCAGCTTAGAAGGGACAAAGAACACTGAAGCTTTCTTT; cdr3_aa: CASSLEGTKNTEAFF
clone_size: many; j_call: TRBJ2-1; d_call: TRBD2; v_call: TRBV12-3/TRBV12-4; cdr3_nt: TGTGCCAGCAGTTTTGGGACTAGGATCGAGCAGTTCTTC; cdr3_aa: CASSFGTRIEQFF
clone_size: few; j_call: TRBJ2-6; d_call: TRBD1; v_call: TRBV11-2; cdr3_nt: TGTGCCAGCCGGACAGGGCGGGCTGGGGCCAACGTCCTGACTTTC; cdr3_aa: CASRTGRAGANVLTF
clone_size: few; j_call: TRBJ2-1; d_call: .; v_call: TRBV15; cdr3_nt: TGTGCCACCAGCAGAATTATGGCCAGGGATGAGCAGTTCTTC; cdr3_aa: CATSRIMARDEQFF
clone_size: .; j_call: TRBJ2-1; d_call: TRBD2; v_call: TRBV20-1; cdr3_nt: TGCAGTGCTATAGCGGGACTTTACAATGAGCAGTTCTTC; cdr3_aa: CSAIAGLYNEQFF
clone_size: few; j_call: TRBJ2-7; d_call: .; v_call: TRBV11-2; cdr3_nt: TGTGCCAGCAGCTTGACCCCTAGGGAGCAGTACTTC; cdr3_aa: CASSLTPREQYF
clone_size: .; j_call: TRBJ2-3; d_call: TRBD1; v_call: TRBV7-9; cdr3_nt: TGTGCCAGCAGCCACCAAGACAGGGCTGGCCCAGATACGCAGTATTTT; cdr3_aa: CASSHQDRAGPDTQYF
clone_size: .; j_call: TRBJ2-3; d_call: TRBD2; v_call: TRBV19; cdr3_nt: TGTGCCACCGCGGCGGGAGTAACAGATACGCAGTATTTT; cdr3_aa: CATAAGVTDTQYF
clone_size: .; j_call: TRBJ1-2; d_call: .; v_call: TRBV20-1; cdr3_nt: TGCAGTGCTAGAGATCGGACCCTATATGGCTACACCTTC; cdr3_aa: CSARDRTLYGYTF
clone_size: .; j_call: TRBJ1-1; d_call: .; v_call: TRBV7-2; cdr3_nt: TGTGCCAGCAGCTTAGACAGGGAGCTGGGCACTGAAGCTTTCTTT; cdr3_aa: CASSLDRELGTEAFF
clone_size: few; j_call: TRBJ2-7; d_call: TRBD1; v_call: TRBV6-1; cdr3_nt: TGTGCCAGCATGTGGACAGGGGGCTACGAGCAGTACTTC; cdr3_aa: CASMWTGGYEQYF
clone_size: few; j_call: TRBJ1-2; d_call: .; v_call: TRBV6-5; cdr3_nt: TGTGCCAGCAGTTACGGGTCTTACTATGGCTACACCTTC; cdr3_aa: CASSYGSYYGYTF
clone_size: .; j_call: TRBJ1-5; d_call: .; v_call: TRBV6-1; cdr3_nt: TGTGCCAGCAGTGCATGGGGAGGTGGGAACCAGCCCCAGCATTTT; cdr3_aa: CASSAWGGGNQPQHF
clone_size: many; j_call: TRBJ2-2; d_call: TRBD2; v_call: TRBV4-2; cdr3_nt: TGTGCCAGCAGCCAAGGGGCGGGAGGTGTCGGGGAGCTGTTTTTT; cdr3_aa: CASSQGAGGVGELFF
clone_size: .; j_call: TRBJ2-6; d_call: .; v_call: TRBV27; cdr3_nt: TGTGCCAGCAGTTTAAGGGTCTCTGGGGCCAACGTCCTGACTTTC; cdr3_aa: CASSLRVSGANVLTF
clone_size: few; j_call: TRBJ1-1; d_call: .; v_call: TRBV18; cdr3_nt: TGTGCCAGCTCACCCCCGAACACTGAAGCTTTCTTT; cdr3_aa: CASSPPNTEAFF
clone_size: few; j_call: TRBJ2-7; d_call: TRBD2; v_call: TRBV4-3; cdr3_nt: TGCGCCAGCAGCCAAGGAGTAGCGGGAGTTACAACCGGCGAGCAGTACTTC; cdr3_aa: CASSQGVAGVTTGEQYF
clone_size: .; j_call: TRBJ2-5; d_call: .; v_call: TRBV28; cdr3_nt: TGTGCCGTCAAGGACAGTGGGACCCAGTACTTC; cdr3_aa: CAVKDSGTQYF
clone_size: .; j_call: TRBJ2-1; d_call: .; v_call: TRBV9; cdr3_nt: TGTGCCAGCAGCGTAGGCGGAGGGGGGCGCAATGAGCAGTTCTTC; cdr3_aa: CASSVGGGGRNEQFF
clone_size: .; j_call: TRBJ2-1; d_call: TRBD2; v_call: TRBV7-3; cdr3_nt: TGTGCCAGCAGCTTAACGGGAGGGAGTCCACCCTACAATGAGCAGTTCTTC; cdr3_aa: CASSLTGGSPPYNEQFF
clone_size: many; j_call: TRBJ2-3; d_call: TRBD2; v_call: TRBV11-2; cdr3_nt: TGTGCCAGCAGCGCGGGGGACAGCACAGATACGCAGTATTTT; cdr3_aa: CASSAGDSTDTQYF
clone_size: .; j_call: TRBJ2-1; d_call: .; v_call: TRBV6-2/TRBV6-3; cdr3_nt: TGTGCCAGCAGCCCCGGACTCTACAGTGAGCAGTTCTTC; cdr3_aa: CASSPGLYSEQFF